This entry describes one TCR beta chain. Its target is unknown. The sample is drawn from a study of T cell responses to AZD1222 COVID-19 vaccine. Study-wide results and caveats: Donors, mostly white British, included more females; clonal diversity was possibly underestimated. Baseline serostatus was positive in only six AZD1222 recipients. Spike-specific TCR breadth and depth went up after people got two AZD1222 doses.

Method: immunoSEQ multiplex PCR; TCRdb's copy keeps in-frame clones and lacks some. Of 130,000 to 150,000 clones listed, around 90% are singletons. The germline V gene has CDR1 GTSNPN and CDR2 SVGIG (reference sequence). The CDR3 covers 15 residues. The V gene end was trimmed by 3 bases and the J gene end by 0 bases; junction bases not matched to a gene: 5. This TCR was recovered from an adult in good health. The rearrangement joins TRBV30 to TRBJ2-1, with TRBD1 identical over 7 bases. The sample consisted of peripheral blood, taken on day 0 of AZD1222 vaccination. The CDR3 sequence is CAWSPGQSSYNEQFF. DNA for the CDR3: TGTGCCTGGAGCCCGGGACAGAGCTCCTACAATGAGCAGTTCTTC. Filled out from reference TRBV30 and TRBJ2-1, the complete variable domain reads SQTIHQWPATLVQPVGSPLSLECTVEGTSNPNLYWYRQAAGRGLQLLFYSVGIGQISSEVPQNLSASRPQDRQFILSSKKLLLSDSGFYLCAWSPGQSSYNEQFFGPGTRLTVL.